One sample yielded the 3 T cell receptor beta chains listed below, sequenced in a study of cytomegalovirus exposure and HLA in healthy donors. Profiling relied on immunoSEQ multiplex PCR, and the TCRdb table lists in-frame clones only, not all of them. The sample has about 220,000 clones; 88% are singletons. The sample comprised PBMCs. These TCRs come from a woman between 18 and 29 years old in good health and CMV-seronegative.

The genes are TRBV29-1 and TRBJ2-3, with D maybe TRBD2 (5 bases). V gave up 4 bases and J gave up 1 base, with 9 bases separating them. Germline V gene lookup returns CDR1 SQVTM and CDR2 ANQGSEA. The CDR3 sequence is 13 residues long. The CDR3 DNA sequence: TGCAGCGTTGTTGCTAGCCGCACAGATACGCAGTATTTT. Translated: CSVVASRTDTQYF.

The CDR3 region has the DNA TGTGCCAGCAGCGCCGCCGGGACTCCTAATGAAAAACTGTTTTTT. Residues: CASSAAGTPNEKLFF. The genes are TRBV9 and TRBJ1-4, with D possibly being TRBD1 (5 bases). The CDR3 loop spans 15 amino acids. The germline CDR1 and CDR2 sequences are SGDLS and YYNGEE. V was pared by 3 bases and J by 3 bases, with 12 bases between. Full variable domain (remainder filled in from reference TRBV9 and TRBJ1-4): DSGVTQTPKHLITATGQRVTLRCSPRSGDLSVYWYQQSLDQGLQFLIQYYNGEERAKGNILERFSAQQFPDLHSELNLSSLELGDSALYFCASSAAGTPNEKLFFGSGTQLSVL.

This clone is a singleton in its sample. This chain connects TRBV27 to TRBJ2-3; 8 positions match TRBD2. CDR1 and CDR2 (germline): MNHEY, SMNVEV (reference sequence). The CDR3 loop spans 17 amino acids. With 5 bases clipped from V and 1 base from J, the junction kept 11 bases outside the gene matches. CDR3 sequence reads: CASSPTTSGGGTDTQYF. CDR3 coding DNA: TGTGCCAGCAGTCCCACTACCTCGGGGGGGGGCACAGATACGCAGTATTTT.